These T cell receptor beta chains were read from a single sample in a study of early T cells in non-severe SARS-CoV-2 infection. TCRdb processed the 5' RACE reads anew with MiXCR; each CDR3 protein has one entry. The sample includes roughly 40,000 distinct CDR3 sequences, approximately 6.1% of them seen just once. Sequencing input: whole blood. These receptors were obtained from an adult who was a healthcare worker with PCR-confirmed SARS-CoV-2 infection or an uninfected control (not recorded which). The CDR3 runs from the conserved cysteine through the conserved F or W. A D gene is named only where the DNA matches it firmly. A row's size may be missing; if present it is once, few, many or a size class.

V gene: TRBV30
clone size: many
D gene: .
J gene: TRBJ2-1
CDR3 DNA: TGTGCCTGGAGCAGGGTTAATGAGCAGTTCTTC
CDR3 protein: CAWSRVNEQFF

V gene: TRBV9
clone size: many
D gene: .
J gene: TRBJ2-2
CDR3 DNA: TGTGCCAGCAGCGGGGTCGAACGGGAGATCGGGGAGCTGTTTTTT
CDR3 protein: CASSGVEREIGELFF

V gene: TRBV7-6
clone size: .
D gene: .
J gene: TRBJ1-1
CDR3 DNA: TGTGCCAGCAGCTACCGACAGATGAACACTGAAGCTTTCTTT
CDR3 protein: CASSYRQMNTEAFF

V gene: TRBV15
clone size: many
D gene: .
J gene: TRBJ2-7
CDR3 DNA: TGTGCCACCAGCAGCAGTTTTTTGGATGAATTGCAGTACTTC
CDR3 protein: CATSSSFLDELQYF

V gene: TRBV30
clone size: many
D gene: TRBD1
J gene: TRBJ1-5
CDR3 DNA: TGTGCCTGGAGTGTCCGACAGGGGACTCAGCCCCAGCATTTT
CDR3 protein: CAWSVRQGTQPQHF

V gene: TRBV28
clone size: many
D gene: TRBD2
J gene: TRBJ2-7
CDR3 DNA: TGTGCCAGCAGGCGACTAGCGGGAGCAGCAGCCGAGCAGTACTTC
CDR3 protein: CASRRLAGAAAEQYF

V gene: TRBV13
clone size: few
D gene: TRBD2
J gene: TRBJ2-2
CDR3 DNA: TGTGCCAGCAGCAATTTAGCGGGAGTCGCCGGGGAGCTGTTTTTT
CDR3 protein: CASSNLAGVAGELFF

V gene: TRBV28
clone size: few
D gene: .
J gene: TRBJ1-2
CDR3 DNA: TGTGCCAGCAGTTCCGGACAGAGAGGCTACACCTTC
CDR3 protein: CASSSGQRGYTF

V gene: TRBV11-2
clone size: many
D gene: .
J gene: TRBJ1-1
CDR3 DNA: TGTGCCAGCAGACTTGGGACCCCGAGAGCTGAAGCTTTCTTT
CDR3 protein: CASRLGTPRAEAFF

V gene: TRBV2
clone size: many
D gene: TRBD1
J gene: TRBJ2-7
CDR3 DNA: TGTGCCAGCGGTGGACAGGGCTACGAGCAGTACTTC
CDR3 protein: CASGGQGYEQYF

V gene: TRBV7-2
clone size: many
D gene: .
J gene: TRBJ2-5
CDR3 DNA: TGTGCCAGCACCCGGGAGAGGTTTGAGACCCAGTACTTC
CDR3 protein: CASTRERFETQYF

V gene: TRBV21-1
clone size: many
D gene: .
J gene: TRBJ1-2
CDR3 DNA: TGTGCCAGCAGACCCATGGACAACGGGAACTATGGCTACACCTTC
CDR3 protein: CASRPMDNGNYGYTF

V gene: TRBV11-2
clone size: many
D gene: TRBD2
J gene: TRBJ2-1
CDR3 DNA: TGTGCCAGCAGCTCCGGGACTAGCGACGACAATGAGCAGTTCTTC
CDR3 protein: CASSSGTSDDNEQFF

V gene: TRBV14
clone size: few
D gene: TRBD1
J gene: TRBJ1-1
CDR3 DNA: TGTGCCAGCAGCCGGGACAGATCAAACACTGAAGCTTTCTTT
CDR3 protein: CASSRDRSNTEAFF

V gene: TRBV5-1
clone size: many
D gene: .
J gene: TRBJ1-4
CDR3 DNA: TGCGCCAGCAGCTCAAACGGGGACTTAAATGAAAAACTGTTTTTT
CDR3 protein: CASSSNGDLNEKLFF

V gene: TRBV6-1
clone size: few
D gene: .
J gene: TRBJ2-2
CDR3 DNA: TGTGCCAGCAGTGTAGGGGGTAACACCGGGGAGCTGTTTTTT
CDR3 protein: CASSVGGNTGELFF

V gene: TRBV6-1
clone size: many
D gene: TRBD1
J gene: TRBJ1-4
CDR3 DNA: TGTGCCAGCAGTGAAGTAAGGACAGGGAGAGGTGAAAAACTGTTTTTT
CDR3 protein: CASSEVRTGRGEKLFF

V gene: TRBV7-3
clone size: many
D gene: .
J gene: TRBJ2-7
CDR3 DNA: TGTGCCAGCAGCTTGGGTCAGGGACACTACGAGCAGTACTTC
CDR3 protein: CASSLGQGHYEQYF

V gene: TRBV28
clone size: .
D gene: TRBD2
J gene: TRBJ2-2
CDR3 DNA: TGTGCCAGCGTCCCCCACGGGGGGATCACCGGGGAGCTGTTTTTT
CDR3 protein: CASVPHGGITGELFF

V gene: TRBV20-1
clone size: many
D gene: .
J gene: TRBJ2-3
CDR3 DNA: TGCAGTGCTAGACACTACAGGGGAGGAACAGATACGCAGTATTTT
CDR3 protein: CSARHYRGGTDTQYF

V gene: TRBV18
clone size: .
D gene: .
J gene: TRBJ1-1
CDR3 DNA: TGTGCCAGCTCACCAGGCAGGGCCCCAAGGACTGAAGCTTTCTTT
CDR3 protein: CASSPGRAPRTEAFF

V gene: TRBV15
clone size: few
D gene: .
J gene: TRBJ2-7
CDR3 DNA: TGTGCCACCAGCAGAGGTCACTTCCCCTACTACTACGAGCAGTACTTC
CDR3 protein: CATSRGHFPYYYEQYF

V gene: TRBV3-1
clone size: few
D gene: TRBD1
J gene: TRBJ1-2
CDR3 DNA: TGTGCCAGCAGCCAAGGGGACAGGGCATTGTATGGCTACACCTTC
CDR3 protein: CASSQGDRALYGYTF

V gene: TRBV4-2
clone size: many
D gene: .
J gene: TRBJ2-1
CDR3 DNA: TGTGCCAGCAGCCCGATAGGTCGGGCGAGCGATGAGCAGTTCTTC
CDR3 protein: CASSPIGRASDEQFF

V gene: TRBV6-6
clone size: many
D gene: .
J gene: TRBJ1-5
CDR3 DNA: TGTGCCAGCACTAGAGAGGGGAATCAGCCCCAGCATTTT
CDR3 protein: CASTREGNQPQHF

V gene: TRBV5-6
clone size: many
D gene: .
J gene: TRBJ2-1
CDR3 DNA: TGTGCCAGCAGCCCGGACTTCTCACCCTACAATGAGCAGTTCTTC
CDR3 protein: CASSPDFSPYNEQFF

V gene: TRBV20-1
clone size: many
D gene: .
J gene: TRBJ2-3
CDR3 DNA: TGCAGTGCTAGAACGCGGCTCCGCACAGATACGCAGTATTTT
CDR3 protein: CSARTRLRTDTQYF

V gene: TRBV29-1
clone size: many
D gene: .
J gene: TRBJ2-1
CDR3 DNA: TGCAGCGTTGTTTTAAGTGCCTCTCCGGATGAGCAGTTCTTC
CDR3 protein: CSVVLSASPDEQFF

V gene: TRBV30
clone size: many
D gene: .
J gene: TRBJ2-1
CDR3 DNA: TGTGCCTGGAGTGCCCAGAAAATCTCCTACAATGAGCAGTTCTTC
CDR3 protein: CAWSAQKISYNEQFF

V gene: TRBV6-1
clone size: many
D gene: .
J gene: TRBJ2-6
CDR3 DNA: TGTGCCAGCACTTACTTCGGCTCTGGGGCCAACGTCCTGACTTTC
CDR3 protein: CASTYFGSGANVLTF

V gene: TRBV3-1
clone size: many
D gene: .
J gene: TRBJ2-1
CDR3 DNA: TGTGCCAGCAGCCACGCCACGGGGCGCAAGAATGAGCAGTTCTTC
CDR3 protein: CASSHATGRKNEQFF